This T cell receptor (beta chain) was sequenced for a study of CD8 T cells in ankylosing spondylitis. This clonotype was seen many times. From the 5' RACE reads, TCRdb called clonotypes with MiXCR, one entry per CDR3 protein. The table includes 40,000 or so distinct CDR3 sequences, roughly 2.5% detected once. CDR3 length: 15 residues. CDR1 SGDLS and CDR2 YYNGEE come from the germline V gene. Trimming removed 3 bases from V and 0 bases from J, with 9 bases in between. This rearrangement joins TRBV9 to TRBJ2-2, with D uncertain. What was sequenced was blood, either unsorted or a sorted T cell fraction (not recorded which). The sequence was collected from a male donor with ankylosing spondylitis or in good health (not recorded which). This CDR3 reads CASSGRSANTGELFF. DNA of the CDR3: TGTGCCAGCAGCGGCAGATCGGCGAACACCGGGGAGCTGTTTTTT.